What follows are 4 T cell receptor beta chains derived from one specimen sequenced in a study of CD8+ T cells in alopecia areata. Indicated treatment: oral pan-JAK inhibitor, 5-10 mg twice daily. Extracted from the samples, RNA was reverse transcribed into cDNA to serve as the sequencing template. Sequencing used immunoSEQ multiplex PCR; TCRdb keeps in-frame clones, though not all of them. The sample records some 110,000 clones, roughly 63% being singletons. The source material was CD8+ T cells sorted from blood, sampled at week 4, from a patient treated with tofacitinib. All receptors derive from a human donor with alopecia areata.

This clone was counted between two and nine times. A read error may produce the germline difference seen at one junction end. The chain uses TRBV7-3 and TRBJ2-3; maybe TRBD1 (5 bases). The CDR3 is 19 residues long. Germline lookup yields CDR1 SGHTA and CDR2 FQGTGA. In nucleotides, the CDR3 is TGTGCTAGCAGCTGTGGAAGGTTGGGGCTGAGATGGTACACAGATACGCAGTATTTT. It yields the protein CASSCGRLGLRWYTDTQYF.

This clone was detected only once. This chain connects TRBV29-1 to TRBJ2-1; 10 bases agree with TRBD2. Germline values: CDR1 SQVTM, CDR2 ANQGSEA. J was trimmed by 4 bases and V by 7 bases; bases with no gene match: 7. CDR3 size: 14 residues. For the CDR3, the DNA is TGCAGCGAAGGGGGTAGCGGGGGGTACAATGAGCAGTTCTTC. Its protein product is CSEGGSGGYNEQFF.

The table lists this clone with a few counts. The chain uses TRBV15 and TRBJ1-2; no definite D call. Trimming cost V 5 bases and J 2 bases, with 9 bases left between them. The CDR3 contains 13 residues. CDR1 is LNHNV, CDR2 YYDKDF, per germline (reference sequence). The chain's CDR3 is CATSPVGNYGYTF. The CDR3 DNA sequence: TGTGCCACCAGCCCCGTGGGGAACTATGGCTACACCTTC.

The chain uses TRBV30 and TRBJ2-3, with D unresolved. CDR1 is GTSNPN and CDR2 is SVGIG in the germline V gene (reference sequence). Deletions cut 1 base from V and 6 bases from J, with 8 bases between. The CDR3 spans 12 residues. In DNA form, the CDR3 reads TGTGCCTGGAGTGCTGACACGGATACGCAGTATTTT. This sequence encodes CAWSADTDTQYF.